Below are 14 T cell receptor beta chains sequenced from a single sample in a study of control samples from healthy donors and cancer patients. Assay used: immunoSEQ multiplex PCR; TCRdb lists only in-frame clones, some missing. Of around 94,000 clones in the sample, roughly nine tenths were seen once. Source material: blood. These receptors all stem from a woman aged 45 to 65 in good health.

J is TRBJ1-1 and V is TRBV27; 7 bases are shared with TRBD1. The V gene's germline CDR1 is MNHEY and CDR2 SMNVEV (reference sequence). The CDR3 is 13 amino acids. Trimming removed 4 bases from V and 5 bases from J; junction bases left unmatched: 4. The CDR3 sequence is CASSSRGQTEAFF. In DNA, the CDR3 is TGTGCCAGCAGTTCAAGGGGACAGACTGAAGCTTTCTTT.

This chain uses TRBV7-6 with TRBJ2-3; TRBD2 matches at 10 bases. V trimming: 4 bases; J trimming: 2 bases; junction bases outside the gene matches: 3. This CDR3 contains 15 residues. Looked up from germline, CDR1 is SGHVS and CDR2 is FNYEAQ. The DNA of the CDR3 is TGTGCCAGCAGCTCTAGCGGGGGTAACACAGATACGCAGTATTTT. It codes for CASSSSGGNTDTQYF.

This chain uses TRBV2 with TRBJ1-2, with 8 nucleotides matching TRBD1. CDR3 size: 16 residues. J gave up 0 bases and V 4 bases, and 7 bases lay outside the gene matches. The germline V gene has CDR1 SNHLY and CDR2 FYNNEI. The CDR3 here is CASSVPDRDSNYGYTF. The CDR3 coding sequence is TGTGCCAGCAGTGTACCGGACAGGGATTCTAACTATGGCTACACCTTC. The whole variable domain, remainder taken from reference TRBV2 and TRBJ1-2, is EPEVTQTPSHQVTQMGQEVILRCVPISNHLYFYWYRQILGQKVEFLVSFYNNEISEKSEIFDDQFSVERPDGSNFTLKIRSTKLEDSAMYFCASSVPDRDSNYGYTFGSGTRLTVV.

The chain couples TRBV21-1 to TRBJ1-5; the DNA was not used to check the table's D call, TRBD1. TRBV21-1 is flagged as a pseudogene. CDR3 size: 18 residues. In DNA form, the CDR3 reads TGTGCCAGCAGCAAAGCGTCAATGGCAGGGTTTGGGAATCAGCCCCAGCATTTT. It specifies CASSKASMAGFGNQPQHF.

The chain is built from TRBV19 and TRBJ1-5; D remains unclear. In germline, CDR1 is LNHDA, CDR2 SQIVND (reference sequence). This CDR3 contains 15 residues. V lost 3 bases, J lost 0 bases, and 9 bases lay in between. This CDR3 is CASSIGHYSNQPQHF. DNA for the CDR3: TGTGCCAGTAGTATCGGCCACTATAGCAATCAGCCCCAGCATTTT.

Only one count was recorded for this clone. The CDR3 DNA is TGTGCCAGCAGCTTAGGCCAGGATTACAACACCGGGGAGCTGTTTTTT. It encodes CASSLGQDYNTGELFF. This sequence joins TRBV11-3 and TRBJ2-2; no reliable D call. This CDR3 is built from 16 residues. Germline CDR1 reads SGHNT; CDR2 reads YENEEA. Trimming removed 1 base at V and 2 bases at J, with 11 bases between.

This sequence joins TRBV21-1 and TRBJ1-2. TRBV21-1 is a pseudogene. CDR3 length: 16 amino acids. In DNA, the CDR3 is TGTGCCAGCAGGCACCGGGACCGACAGTGTAACTATGGCTACACCTTC. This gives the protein CASRHRDRQCNYGYTF.

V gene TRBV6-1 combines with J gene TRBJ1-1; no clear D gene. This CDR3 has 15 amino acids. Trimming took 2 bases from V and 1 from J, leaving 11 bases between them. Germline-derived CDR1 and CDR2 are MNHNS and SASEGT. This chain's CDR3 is CASSEFAFGNTEAFF. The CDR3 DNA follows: TGTGCCAGCAGTGAATTTGCATTTGGGAACACTGAAGCTTTCTTT.

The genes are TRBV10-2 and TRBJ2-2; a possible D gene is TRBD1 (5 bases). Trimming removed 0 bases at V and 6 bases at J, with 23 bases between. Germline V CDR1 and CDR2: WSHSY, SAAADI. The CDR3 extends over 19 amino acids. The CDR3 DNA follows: TGCGCCAGCAGTGAGTCTCCTAATGCAGGGTGGATATTTTCCGGGGAGCTGTTTTTT. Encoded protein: CASSESPNAGWIFSGELFF.

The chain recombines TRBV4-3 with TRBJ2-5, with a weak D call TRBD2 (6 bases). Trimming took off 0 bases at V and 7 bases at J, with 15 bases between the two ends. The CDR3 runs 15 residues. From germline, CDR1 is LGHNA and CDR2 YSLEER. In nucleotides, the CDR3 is TGCGCCAGCAGCCAAGAGGCTAGCGCTGAATGGACCCAGTACTTC. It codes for CASSQEASAEWTQYF.

CDR3 bases: TGTGCCAGCAGCTTAAGTTTTGGCGGCTATAATGAAAAACTGTTTTTT. Translating gives CASSLSFGGYNEKLFF. This chain joins TRBV7-2 and TRBJ1-4, with unresolved D. Germline CDR1 and CDR2: SGHTA and FQGNSA. V was pared by 2 bases and J by 4 bases, with 14 bases between. There are 16 residues in the CDR3.

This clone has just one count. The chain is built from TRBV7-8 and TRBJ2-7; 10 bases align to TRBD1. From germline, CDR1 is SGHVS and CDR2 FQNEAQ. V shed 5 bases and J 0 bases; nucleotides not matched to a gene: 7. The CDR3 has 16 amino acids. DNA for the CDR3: TGTGCCAGCAGCCCAGGGACAGGGGCGAGCTCCTACGAGCAGTACTTC. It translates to CASSPGTGASSYEQYF. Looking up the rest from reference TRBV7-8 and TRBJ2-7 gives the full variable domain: GAGVSQSPRYKVAKRGQDVALRCDPISGHVSLFWYQQALGQGPEFLTYFQNEAQLDKSGLPSDRFFAERPEGSVSTLKIQRTQQEDSAVYLCASSPGTGASSYEQYFGPGTRLTVT.

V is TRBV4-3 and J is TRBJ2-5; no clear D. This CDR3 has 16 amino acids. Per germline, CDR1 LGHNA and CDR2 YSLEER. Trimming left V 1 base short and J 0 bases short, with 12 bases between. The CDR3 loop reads CASSQGTQLYQETQYF. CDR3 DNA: TGCGCCAGCAGCCAAGGAACGCAGCTATACCAAGAGACCCAGTACTTC.

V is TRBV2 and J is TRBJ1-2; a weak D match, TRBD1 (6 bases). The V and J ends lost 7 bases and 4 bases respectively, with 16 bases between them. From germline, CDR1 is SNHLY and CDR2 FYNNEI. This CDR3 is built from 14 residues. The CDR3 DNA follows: TGTGCCAGCATGACATGGACAGAGGGCTATGGCTACACCTTC. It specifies CASMTWTEGYGYTF. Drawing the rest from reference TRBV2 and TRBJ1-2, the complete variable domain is EPEVTQTPSHQVTQMGQEVILRCVPISNHLYFYWYRQILGQKVEFLVSFYNNEISEKSEIFDDQFSVERPDGSNFTLKIRSTKLEDSAMYFCASMTWTEGYGYTFGSGTRLTVV.